A single sample gave rise to the 31 T cell receptor beta chains below, sequenced in a study of blood T cell repertoires in COVID-19. Profiled with immunoSEQ multiplex PCR; TCRdb holds only in-frame clones, not every one. This sample has roughly 280,000 clones, with just under 90% found just once. Sequences were obtained from PBMCs or T cells enriched from blood (not recorded which). The receptors derive from a woman aged 25 to 39 with acute COVID-19.

The V gene is TRBV18, the J gene TRBJ2-1; no reliable D call. The CDR3 runs 15 residues. V was shortened by 4 bases and J by 0 bases, with 10 bases between the two germline ends. The germline gives CDR1 KGHSH, CDR2 LQKENI. CDR3 DNA sequence: TGTGCCAGCTCACAGATGACAAGCTCCTACAATGAGCAGTTCTTC. This sequence encodes CASSQMTSSYNEQFF.

This sequence joins TRBV2 and TRBJ1-4, with 9 bases identical to TRBD1. Looked up from germline, CDR1 is SNHLY and CDR2 is FYNNEI. Trimming cost V 3 bases and J 4 bases; bases outside gene matches: 6. This CDR3 contains 16 residues. The CDR3 sequence is CASSDSDRGFNEKLFF. CDR3 in DNA: TGTGCCAGCAGTGACTCGGACAGGGGTTTTAATGAAAAACTGTTTTTT.

The V gene is TRBV27, the J gene TRBJ1-1, with 7 bases identical to TRBD1. V dropped 5 bases and J dropped 0; count of bases not matched to a gene: 6. CDR3 length equals 15 residues. The germline V gene has CDR1 MNHEY and CDR2 SMNVEV (reference sequence). CDR3 sequence reads: CASSPGQAMNTEAFF. In DNA, the CDR3 is TGTGCCAGCAGTCCTGGACAGGCGATGAACACTGAAGCTTTCTTT.

V usage is TRBV6-2 or TRBV6-3 and J usage is TRBJ1-2; the D is unclear. Trimming cost V 5 bases and J 0 bases, with 13 bases left between them. Germline lookup yields CDR1 MNHEY and CDR2 SVGEGT. This CDR3 has 15 amino acids. The chain's CDR3 is CASSLSAGANYGYTF. Here the CDR3 DNA reads TGTGCCAGCAGTCTTTCCGCCGGAGCTAACTATGGCTACACCTTC.

The chain carries TRBV27 and TRBJ1-1, with 8 bases fitting TRBD1. The CDR3 runs to 13 residues. With V trimmed by 4 bases and J by 7 bases, 5 bases remained unmatched. CDR1 and CDR2 from the germline V gene are MNHEY and SMNVEV (reference sequence). Written as DNA, the CDR3 is TGTGCCAGCAGTTCGGACAGGGCTATTGAAGCTTTCTTT. Amino acid sequence: CASSSDRAIEAFF.

V and J are TRBV11-2 and TRBJ2-7, with 7 bases aligning to TRBD2. CDR1 is SGHAT and CDR2 is FQNNGV in the germline V gene. V was clipped by 4 bases and J by 6 bases; unmatched bases: 0. This CDR3 is built from 11 residues. The CDR3 loop reads CASSWGGEQYF. Written as DNA, the CDR3 is TGTGCCAGCAGCTGGGGGGGCGAGCAGTACTTC.

The V and J genes are TRBV5-1 and TRBJ1-1, with TRBD1 as a possible D gene (6 bases). Looked up from germline, CDR1 is SGHRS and CDR2 is YFSETQ. This CDR3 spans 15 amino acids. V was clipped by 4 bases and J by 6 bases, with 19 bases between them. This CDR3 reads CASSPVTAAGAEAFF. CDR3 nucleotide sequence: TGCGCCAGCAGCCCGGTGACGGCCGCAGGGGCTGAAGCTTTCTTT.

The rearrangement links TRBV7-9 to TRBJ2-7; D perhaps matches TRBD2 (6 bases). The CDR3 is 15 amino acids. The germline V and J ends were trimmed by 1 base and 4 bases, with 14 bases remaining between them. Germline CDR1 is SEHNR and CDR2 is FQNEAQ (reference sequence). As DNA, the CDR3 is TGTGCCAGCAGCTTAGTTCCGGGGGACGGGTACGAGCAGTACTTC. Its translation: CASSLVPGDGYEQYF.

In nucleotides, the CDR3 is TGTGCCATCAGTGAAAAAGGACACCTTGGCTACGAGCAGTACTTC. Amino acids: CAISEKGHLGYEQYF. The gene calls are TRBV10-3 and TRBJ2-7, with a weak D call TRBD1 (5 bases). V gave up 3 bases and J gave up 3 bases, with 15 bases separating them. Per the germline V gene, CDR1 is ENHRY and CDR2 is SYGVKD. The CDR3 has 15 amino acids.

The chain has TRBV3-1 (or the pseudogene TRBV3-2) and TRBJ1-5; D is unresolved. The V gene's germline CDR1 is LGHDT and CDR2 YNNKEL (reference sequence). Trimming pared 0 bases from V and 4 bases from J, leaving 19 bases between. This CDR3 spans 18 amino acids. CDR3 in DNA: TGTGCCAGCAGCCAAGATTATTCTACCGAGGTAATGAATCAGCCCCAGCATTTT. This translates into CASSQDYSTEVMNQPQHF.

This chain connects TRBV19 to TRBJ1-1; 7 nucleotides agree with TRBD1. Germline V CDR1 and CDR2: LNHDA, SQIVND (reference sequence). This CDR3 comprises 19 residues. The trim removed 10 bases at V and 0 bases at J, leaving 23 bases unmatched. CDR3: CATPIDERGGIGVNTEAFF. In DNA form, the CDR3 reads TGTGCCACCCCCATAGACGAAAGAGGGGGCATTGGAGTGAACACTGAAGCTTTCTTT.

The chain is built from TRBV7-2 and TRBJ1-6; D remains ambiguous. This CDR3 is 17 amino acids long. V lost 5 bases and J lost 4, with 18 bases in between. CDR1 SGHTA and CDR2 FQGNSA come from the germline V gene. The CDR3: CASSPTRTGTYNSPLHF. CDR3 nucleotides: TGTGCCAGCAGCCCGACCCGGACGGGAACGTATAATTCACCCCTCCACTTT.

The rearrangement joins TRBV30 to TRBJ1-4; possible D gene TRBD1, 6 bases. V lost 2 bases and J lost 8, with 15 bases in between. Looked up from germline, CDR1 is GTSNPN and CDR2 is SVGIG (reference sequence). The CDR3 contains 14 residues. CDR3 bases: TGTGCCTGGAGTTTCGCAGGGGTACAGGAAAAACTGTTTTTT. Translating gives CAWSFAGVQEKLFF. The full variable domain, in which reference TRBV30 and TRBJ1-4 provide the parts outside the CDR3, is SQTIHQWPATLVQPVGSPLSLECTVEGTSNPNLYWYRQAAGRGLQLLFYSVGIGQISSEVPQNLSASRPQDRQFILSSKKLLLSDSGFYLCAWSFAGVQEKLFFGSGTQLSVL.

This clone appeared a few times. The chain combines TRBV10-3 with TRBJ1-6, with 7 positions matching TRBD1. The CDR3 covers 14 residues. V was pared by 6 bases and J by 5 bases, with 4 bases of the junction left unmatched. Germline V CDR1 and CDR2: ENHRY, SYGVKD. CDR3 sequence (DNA): TGTGCCATCAGGGGGGACAGCAATAATTCACCCCTCCACTTT. The encoded protein is CAIRGDSNNSPLHF.

The chain links TRBV3-1 (or the pseudogene TRBV3-2) to TRBJ1-1; no clear D gene. Germline V lookup: CDR1 LGHDT, CDR2 YNNKEL (reference sequence). The CDR3 totals 14 residues. Trimming took 1 base from V and 6 from J, leaving 12 bases between them. This CDR3 reads CASSQAGGIPEAFF. CDR3 coding DNA: TGTGCCAGCAGCCAAGCGGGAGGTATCCCTGAAGCTTTCTTT.

The chain uses TRBV7-6 and TRBJ2-1; D remains unclear. The V gene's germline CDR1 is SGHVS and CDR2 FNYEAQ. V was shortened by 1 base and J by 9 bases, with 10 bases between the two germline ends. This CDR3 is 13 amino acids long. Written as DNA, the CDR3 is TGTGCCAGCAGCTTAGGAGATTTTGGTGAGCAGTTCTTC. It specifies CASSLGDFGEQFF.

The chain joins TRBV6-1 to TRBJ1-5; a possible D gene is TRBD1 (6 bases). The CDR3 extends over 16 amino acids. Per the germline V gene, CDR1 is MNHNS and CDR2 is SASEGT. V was shortened by 1 base and J by 5 bases, with 15 bases between the two germline ends. CDR3 sequence (DNA): TGTGCCAGCAGTGAAGTCACGGGGGGCGCGGATCAGCCCCAGCATTTT. Residues: CASSEVTGGADQPQHF.

At least ten counts were recorded for this clone. The V and J genes are TRBV28 and TRBJ1-6, with TRBD1 identical over 8 bases. The CDR3 runs to 15 residues. Germline loops: CDR1 MDHEN, CDR2 SYDVKM. The trim removed 4 bases at V and 5 bases at J, leaving 4 bases unmatched. The CDR3 spells CASSSGTGDNSPLHF. The CDR3 DNA is TGTGCCAGCAGTTCCGGGACAGGAGATAATTCACCCCTCCACTTT.

V gene TRBV5-6 combines with J gene TRBJ2-3, with 11 positions matching TRBD1. Per the germline V gene, CDR1 is SGHDT and CDR2 is YYEEEE. The CDR3 extends over 15 amino acids. V shed 4 bases, J shed 5 bases, and the junction held 6 bases outside the gene matches. DNA of the CDR3: TGTGCCAGCAGCATACCCGGGACAGGGGGAGATACGCAGTATTTT. It yields the protein CASSIPGTGGDTQYF.

The V call is TRBV4-1, the J call TRBJ2-7; tentatively, D is TRBD2 (6 bases). The CDR3 spans 16 residues. Germline CDR1 is MGHRA and CDR2 is YSYEKL. V was shortened by 3 bases and J by 0 bases, with 15 bases between the two germline ends. The CDR3 nucleotides are TGCGCCAGCAGCCAGGTTCGTGGGGGGAGCTCCTACGAGCAGTACTTC. Encoded protein: CASSQVRGGSSYEQYF.

The V gene is TRBV6-1, the J gene TRBJ1-5; possible D gene TRBD1, 5 bases. CDR1 and CDR2 from the germline V gene are MNHNS and SASEGT. This CDR3 comprises 18 residues. The V end was cut by 2 bases, the J end by 6 bases, with 23 bases between. CDR3 DNA sequence: TGTGCCAGCAGTGAACAGAGACCGCACCAGGGTTCGGGTCAGCCCCAGCATTTT. Translated: CASSEQRPHQGSGQPQHF.

J is TRBJ2-1 and V is TRBV18; 8 nucleotides align to TRBD2. Trimming removed 0 bases from V and 3 bases from J; junction bases left unmatched: 7. This CDR3 has 17 residues. The germline CDR1 and CDR2 sequences are KGHSH and LQKENI. The CDR3 protein is CASSPPSSGGFYNEQFF. CDR3 nucleotide sequence: TGTGCCAGCTCACCACCGTCGTCGGGAGGGTTCTACAATGAGCAGTTCTTC.

The V call is TRBV28, the J call TRBJ2-6; 9 bases map to TRBD1. The trim removed 5 bases at V and 4 bases at J, leaving 6 bases unmatched. CDR1 MDHEN and CDR2 SYDVKM come from the germline V gene. CDR3 length: 16 amino acids. In nucleotides, the CDR3 is TGTGCCAGCAGTCCACAGGGGGCGAGCGGGGCCAACGTCCTGACTTTC. Encoded protein: CASSPQGASGANVLTF.

This rearrangement joins TRBV24-1 to TRBJ2-3; weak D call: TRBD1 (7 bases). The germline V gene encodes CDR1 KGHDR and CDR2 SFDVKD. V was shortened by 5 bases and J by 3 bases, with 11 bases between the two germline ends. The CDR3 loop spans 14 amino acids. The DNA of the CDR3 is TGTGCCACCAGTGTGCAGGGGGGAACAGATACGCAGTATTTT. Its protein is CATSVQGGTDTQYF.

The genes are TRBV19 and TRBJ1-5; D gene unclear. In germline, CDR1 is LNHDA, CDR2 SQIVND (reference sequence). V dropped 5 bases and J dropped 4 bases, with 15 bases sitting between them. This CDR3 has 15 amino acids. CDR3 sequence reads: CASSFWREGNQPQHF. The CDR3 DNA reads as TGTGCCAGTAGTTTTTGGAGGGAAGGAAATCAGCCCCAGCATTTT.

V and J are TRBV9 and TRBJ2-7; D is ambiguous. Germline CDR1 is SGDLS and CDR2 is YYNGEE. The CDR3 is 15 amino acids. V dropped 0 bases and J dropped 3 bases, with 13 bases sitting between them. The CDR3 region is CASSVGEVLNYEQYF. The CDR3 DNA reads TGTGCCAGCAGCGTAGGCGAAGTACTAAACTACGAGCAGTACTTC.

The gene calls are TRBV3-1 (or the pseudogene TRBV3-2) and TRBJ1-2; D is ambiguous. V lost 3 bases and J 4 bases, leaving 6 bases between the germline ends. The germline V gene has CDR1 LGHDT and CDR2 YNNKEL (reference sequence). This CDR3 region has 12 residues. The CDR3 spells CASSQRSYGYTF. The CDR3 region has the DNA TGTGCCAGCAGCCAGAGGAGCTATGGCTACACCTTC.

The rearrangement links TRBV5-6 to TRBJ2-3; D is perhaps TRBD2 (5 bases). The V gene lost 0 bases and the J gene lost 6 bases, with 8 bases spanning the gap. Germline V gives CDR1 SGHDT, CDR2 YYEEEE. The CDR3 spans 13 residues. The CDR3 DNA follows: TGTGCCAGCAGCTTGGGTCCGGGGGATACGCAGTATTTT. Amino acid sequence: CASSLGPGDTQYF.

V and J are TRBV6-6 and TRBJ2-3; 7 bases are a match to TRBD2. The V gene end was trimmed by 6 bases and the J gene end by 2 bases; junction bases not matched to a gene: 11. The CDR3 has 16 amino acids. CDR1 is MNHNY, CDR2 SVGAGI, per germline (reference sequence). CDR3 sequence: CASRPKLARTTDTQYF. The DNA for the CDR3 is TGTGCCAGCAGACCCAAACTAGCGAGAACCACAGATACGCAGTATTTT.

The CDR3 reads CASSLGQNNEQFF. CDR3 nucleotide sequence: TGTGCCAGCAGCTTAGGTCAGAACAATGAGCAGTTCTTC. V and J are TRBV7-2 and TRBJ2-1; D is uncertain. CDR1 is SGHTA and CDR2 is FQGNSA in the germline V gene. Trimming cost V 1 base and J 5 bases, with 6 bases left between them. This CDR3 region has 13 residues. The entire variable domain, with the rest obtained from reference TRBV7-2 and TRBJ2-1, is as follows: GAGVSQSPSNKVTEKGKDVELRCDPISGHTALYWYRQSLGQGLEFLIYFQGNSAPDKSGLPSDRFSAERTGGSVSTLTIQRTQQEDSAVYLCASSLGQNNEQFFGPGTRLTVL.

The chain couples TRBV11-1 to TRBJ2-5, with D possibly matching TRBD2 (6 bases). The CDR3 is made up of 12 amino acids. Trimming removed 4 bases at V and 9 bases at J, with 12 bases between. Germline assignment: CDR1 SGHAT and CDR2 FQDESV (reference sequence). This CDR3 reads CASSSSGGAQYF. The CDR3 nucleotides are TGTGCCAGCAGCTCGAGCGGCGGGGCCCAGTACTTC.